These T cell receptor beta chains were read from a single sample in a study of blood T cells in healthy people across ages. TCRdb reprocessed the 5' RACE reads via MiXCR and lists one record per CDR3 protein. This repertoire shows 2 million or so distinct CDR3 sequences, roughly 49% found once; its top ten account for over 2%. Input material: blood. These receptors all come from a woman aged 40 to 50 in good health. CDR3s include the opening cysteine and the closing phenylalanine or tryptophan. Each record gives: V gene, clone size, J gene, D gene, CDR3 protein, CDR3 DNA. A D gene is named only where the DNA matches it firmly. Not every row has a clone size; where given, it reads once, few, many or a size class.

TRBV9	few	TRBJ1-2	TRBD1	CASSAGTVFGYTF	TGTGCCAGCAGCGCCGGGACAGTTTTTGGCTACACCTTC
TRBV20-1	.	TRBJ1-2	.	CSASPRLEKYGYTF	TGCAGTGCTAGCCCGAGGCTGGAGAAGTATGGCTACACCTTC
TRBV6-2/TRBV6-3	.	TRBJ2-3	TRBD2	CASSYSRGAGGTDTQYF	TGTGCCAGCAGTTACTCGAGGGGAGCGGGGGGCACAGATACGCAGTATTTT
TRBV5-1	.	TRBJ2-6	.	CASSGTRQTTGANVLTF	TGCGCCAGCAGCGGGACTCGACAGACTACTGGGGCCAACGTCCTGACTTTC
TRBV4-1	.	TRBJ1-5	.	CASSQGGEPQHF	TGTGCCAGCAGCCAAGGAGGAGAGCCCCAGCATTTT
TRBV20-1	.	TRBJ2-7	TRBD1	CSAPRGWDRGLEQYF	TGCAGTGCACCTAGAGGTTGGGACAGGGGGCTCGAGCAGTACTTC
TRBV5-1	.	TRBJ2-1	.	CASSLVWGPDEQFF	TGCGCCAGCAGCTTGGTGTGGGGGCCAGATGAGCAGTTCTTC
TRBV5-1	.	TRBJ2-1	.	CASSLRDPINEQFF	TGCGCCAGCAGCCTACGGGACCCGATAAATGAGCAGTTCTTC
TRBV5-1	few	TRBJ1-1	.	CASSLDWETEAFF	TGCGCCAGCAGCTTGGACTGGGAAACTGAAGCTTTCTTT
TRBV2	.	TRBJ2-7	.	CASRKASYEQYF	TGTGCCAGCAGGAAAGCATCCTACGAGCAGTACTTC
TRBV5-1	.	TRBJ2-5	TRBD1	CASSGTGKWGTQYF	TGCGCCAGCAGCGGGACAGGGAAATGGGGGACCCAGTACTTC
TRBV6-5	.	TRBJ2-1	.	CASSSGAPANYNEQFF	TGTGCCAGCAGTTCCGGGGCGCCGGCTAACTACAATGAGCAGTTCTTC
TRBV5-1	.	TRBJ2-7	.	CASSLGPQVSYEQYF	TGCGCCAGCAGCTTAGGTCCGCAGGTCTCCTACGAGCAGTACTTC
TRBV6-6	.	TRBJ2-7	.	CASSYEGLYEQYF	TGTGCCAGCAGTTACGAGGGGTTGTACGAGCAGTACTTC
TRBV7-2	few	TRBJ2-1	TRBD1	CASSGQTGNNEQFF	TGTGCCAGCAGCGGGCAGACAGGGAACAATGAGCAGTTCTTC
TRBV9	few	TRBJ2-3	.	CASSVGGTPTDTQYF	TGTGCCAGCAGCGTGGGGGGGACACCAACAGATACGCAGTATTTT
TRBV20-1	.	TRBJ2-1	TRBD2	CSASTSVHGNEQFF	TGCAGTGCCTCGACTAGCGTACACGGCAATGAGCAGTTCTTC
TRBV7-9	few	TRBJ1-5	.	CASEPDTDNQPQHF	TGTGCCAGCGAGCCGGACACGGACAATCAGCCCCAGCATTTT
TRBV6-1	few	TRBJ1-6	.	CASGTDYNSPLHF	TGTGCCAGTGGTACGGACTATAATTCACCCCTCCACTTT
TRBV6-4	.	TRBJ1-1	.	CASSDEGGLGEAFF	TGTGCCAGCAGTGACGAGGGGGGATTAGGTGAAGCTTTCTTT
TRBV20-1	once	TRBJ1-2	.	CSAEGVTLYYGYTF	TGCAGTGCCGAAGGCGTCACCCTATACTATGGCTACACCTTC
TRBV29-1	.	TRBJ1-5	TRBD1	CSVAPGQGQTQHF	TGCAGCGTTGCACCGGGACAGGGACAGACCCAGCATTTT
TRBV6-1	few	TRBJ1-4	.	CATNRQVNEKLFF	TGTGCCACCAATAGACAGGTTAATGAAAAACTGTTTTTT
TRBV15	.	TRBJ1-6	.	CATSRDHLRENSPLHF	TGTGCCACCAGCAGAGATCATTTAAGAGAGAATTCACCCCTCCACTTT
TRBV6-2/TRBV6-3	once	TRBJ1-1	.	CASSYEGRTEAFF	TGTGCCAGCAGTTACGAAGGGCGTACTGAAGCTTTCTTT
TRBV14	.	TRBJ2-1	.	CASSTGPATEQFF	TGTGCCAGCAGCACGGGACCAGCGACCGAGCAGTTCTTC
TRBV6-2/TRBV6-3	.	TRBJ2-7	.	CASRVDGYNEQYF	TGTGCCAGCAGAGTTGACGGGTACAATGAGCAGTACTTC
TRBV4-3	.	TRBJ1-1	.	CASSQQKIVAGKAFF	TGCGCCAGCAGCCAACAGAAGATAGTTGCAGGTAAAGCTTTCTTT
TRBV6-6	few	TRBJ2-3	TRBD2	CARNSGGEGTDTQYF	TGTGCCAGGAATAGCGGGGGGGAAGGAACAGATACGCAGTATTTT
TRBV6-6	.	TRBJ2-5	.	CASSYPGAGQETQYF	TGTGCCAGCAGTTACCCCGGGGCAGGCCAAGAGACCCAGTACTTC
TRBV6-4	.	TRBJ1-6	.	CASSDLSNSPLHF	TGTGCCAGCAGTGACTTGAGTAATTCACCCCTCCACTTT
TRBV7-2	few	TRBJ2-3	TRBD1	CASSLRTGGADTQYF	TGTGCCAGCAGTTTAAGGACAGGGGGCGCAGATACGCAGTATTTT
TRBV7-2	.	TRBJ2-7	TRBD1	CASSQGQGKPYEQYF	TGTGCCAGCAGCCAGGGACAGGGGAAGCCCTACGAGCAGTACTTC
TRBV28	.	TRBJ2-5	.	CASSLWADNNEQYF	TGTGCCAGCAGTTTATGGGCAGATAACAATGAGCAGTACTTC
TRBV6-2/TRBV6-3	few	TRBJ2-7	.	CASSYLLGLPSSYEQYF	TGTGCCAGCAGTTACCTTTTGGGTCTTCCCAGCTCCTACGAGCAGTACTTC
TRBV6-6	.	TRBJ2-6	.	CASSYVQSEANVLTF	TGTGCCAGCAGTTACGTACAGTCGGAAGCCAACGTCCTGACTTTC
TRBV12-3/TRBV12-4	.	TRBJ2-3	.	CASSSHRRGGSDTQYF	TGTGCCAGCAGTTCCCATCGGAGGGGAGGATCCGATACGCAGTATTTT